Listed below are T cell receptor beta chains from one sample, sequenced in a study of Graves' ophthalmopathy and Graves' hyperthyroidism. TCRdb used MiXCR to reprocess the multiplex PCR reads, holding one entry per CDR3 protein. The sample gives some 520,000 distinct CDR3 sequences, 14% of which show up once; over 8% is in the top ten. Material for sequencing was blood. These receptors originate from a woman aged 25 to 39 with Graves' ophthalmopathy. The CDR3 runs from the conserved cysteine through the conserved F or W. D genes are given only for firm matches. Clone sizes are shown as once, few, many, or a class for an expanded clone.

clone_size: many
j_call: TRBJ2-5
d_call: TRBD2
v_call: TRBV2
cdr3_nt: TGTGCCAGCAGTGAAGTACTAGCGGGGACTCAAGAGACCCAGTACTTC
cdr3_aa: CASSEVLAGTQETQYF

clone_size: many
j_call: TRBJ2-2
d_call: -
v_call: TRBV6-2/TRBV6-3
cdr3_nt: TGTGCCAGCAGTTACTCCATCCTCGCGAACACCGGGGAGCTGTTTTTT
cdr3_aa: CASSYSILANTGELFF

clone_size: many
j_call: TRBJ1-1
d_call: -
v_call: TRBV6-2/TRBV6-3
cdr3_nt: TGTGCCAGCAGTTACTCGATCGGGCAGGGAATGTCGTGGACTGAAGCTTTCTTT
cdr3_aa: CASSYSIGQGMSWTEAFF

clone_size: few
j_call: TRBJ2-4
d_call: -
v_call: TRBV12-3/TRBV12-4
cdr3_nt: TGTGCCAGCAGTTTAAACACGGGAGCCAAAAACATTCAGTACTTC
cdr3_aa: CASSLNTGAKNIQYF

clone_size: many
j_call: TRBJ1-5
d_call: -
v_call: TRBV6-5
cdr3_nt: TGTGCCAGCAGTTACTCGAGGAATAATCAGCCCCAGCATTTT
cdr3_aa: CASSYSRNNQPQHF

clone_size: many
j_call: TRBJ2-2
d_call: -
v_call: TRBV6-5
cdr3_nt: TGTGCCAGCAGTTACTCCGGGGCGCGGGGCACCGGGGAGCTGTTTTTT
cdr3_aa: CASSYSGARGTGELFF

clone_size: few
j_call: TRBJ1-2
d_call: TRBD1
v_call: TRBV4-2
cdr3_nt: TGTGCCAGCAGCCGAGGACAGGGGGAAAGTTATGGCTACACCTTC
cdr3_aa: CASSRGQGESYGYTF

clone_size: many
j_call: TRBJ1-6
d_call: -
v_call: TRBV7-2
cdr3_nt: TGTGCCAGCAGCTTAGTCAGGGGCGCTTATTCACCCCTCCACTTT
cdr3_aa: CASSLVRGAYSPLHF

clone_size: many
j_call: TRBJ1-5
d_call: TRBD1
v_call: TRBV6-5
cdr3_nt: TGTGCCAGCAGTAACCTCGGGACAGGGTTTCAGCCCCAGCATTTT
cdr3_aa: CASSNLGTGFQPQHF

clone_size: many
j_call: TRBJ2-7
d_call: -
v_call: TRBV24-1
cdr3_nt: TGTGCCACCAGTGATTGCCCAGGGATCACCTACGAGCAGTACTTC
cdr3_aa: CATSDCPGITYEQYF

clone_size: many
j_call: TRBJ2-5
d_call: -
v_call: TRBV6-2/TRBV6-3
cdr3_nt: TGTGCCAGCATGGTAGACGGGACGTACCAAGAGACCCAGTACTTC
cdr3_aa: CASMVDGTYQETQYF

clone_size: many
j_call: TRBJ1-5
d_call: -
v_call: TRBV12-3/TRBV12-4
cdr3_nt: TGTGCCAGCAGGAGGGCGGCAGGGACAAGGCAGCCCCAGCATTTT
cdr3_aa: CASRRAAGTRQPQHF